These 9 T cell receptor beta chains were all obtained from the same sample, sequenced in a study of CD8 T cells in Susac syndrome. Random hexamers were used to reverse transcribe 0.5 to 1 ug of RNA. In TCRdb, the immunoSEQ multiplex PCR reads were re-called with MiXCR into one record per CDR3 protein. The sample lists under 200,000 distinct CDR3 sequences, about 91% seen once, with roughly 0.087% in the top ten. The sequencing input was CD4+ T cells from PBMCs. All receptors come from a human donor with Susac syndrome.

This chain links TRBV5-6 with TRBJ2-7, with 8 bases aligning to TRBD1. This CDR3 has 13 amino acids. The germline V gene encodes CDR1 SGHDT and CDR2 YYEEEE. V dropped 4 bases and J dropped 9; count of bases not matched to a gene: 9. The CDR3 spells CASSPGQGRRQYF. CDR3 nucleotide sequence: TGTGCCAGCAGCCCCGGACAGGGAAGGAGGCAGTACTTC. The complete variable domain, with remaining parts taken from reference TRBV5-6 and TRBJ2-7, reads DAGVTQSPTHLIKTRGQQVTLRCSPKSGHDTVSWYQQALGQGPQFIFQYYEEEERQRGNFPDRFSGHQFPNYSSELNVNALLLGDSALYLCASSPGQGRRQYFGPGTRLTVT.

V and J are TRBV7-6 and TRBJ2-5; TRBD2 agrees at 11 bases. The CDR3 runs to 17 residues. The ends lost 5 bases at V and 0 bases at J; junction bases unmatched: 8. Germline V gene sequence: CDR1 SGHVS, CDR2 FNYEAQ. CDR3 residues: CASSPRGLAVYQETQYF. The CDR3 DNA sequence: TGTGCCAGCAGCCCAAGGGGACTAGCGGTATACCAAGAGACCCAGTACTTC.

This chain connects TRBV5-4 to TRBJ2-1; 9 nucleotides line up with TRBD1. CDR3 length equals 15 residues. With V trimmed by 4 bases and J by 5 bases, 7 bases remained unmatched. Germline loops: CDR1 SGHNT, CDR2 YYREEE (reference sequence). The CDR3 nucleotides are TGTGCCAGCAGCCACGGACAGGGGAGGGACAATGAGCAGTTCTTC. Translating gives CASSHGQGRDNEQFF. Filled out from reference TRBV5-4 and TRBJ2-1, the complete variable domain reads ETGVTQSPTHLIKTRGQQVTLRCSSQSGHNTVSWYQQALGQGPQFIFQYYREEENGRGNFPPRFSGLQFPNYSSELNVNALELDDSALYLCASSHGQGRDNEQFFGPGTRLTVL.

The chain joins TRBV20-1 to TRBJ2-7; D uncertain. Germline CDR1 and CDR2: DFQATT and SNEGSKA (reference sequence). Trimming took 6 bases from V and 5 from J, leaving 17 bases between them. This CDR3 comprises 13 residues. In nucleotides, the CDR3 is TGCAGTGCGAGACCAGTTGCGCTGCACGAGCAGTACTTC. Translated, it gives CSARPVALHEQYF.

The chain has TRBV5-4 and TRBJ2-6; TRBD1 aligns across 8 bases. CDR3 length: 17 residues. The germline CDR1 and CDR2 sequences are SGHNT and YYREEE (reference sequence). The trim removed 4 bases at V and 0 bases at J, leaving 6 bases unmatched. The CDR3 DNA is TGTGCCAGCAGCCCGTGGACAGGGAGCTCTGGGGCCAACGTCCTGACTTTC. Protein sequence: CASSPWTGSSGANVLTF.

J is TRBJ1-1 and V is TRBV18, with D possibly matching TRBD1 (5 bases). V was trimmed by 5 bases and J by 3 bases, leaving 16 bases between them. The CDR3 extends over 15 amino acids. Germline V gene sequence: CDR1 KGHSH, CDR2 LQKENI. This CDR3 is CASSLYGGGDTEAFF. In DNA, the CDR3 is TGTGCCAGCTCATTATACGGCGGGGGAGACACTGAAGCTTTCTTT.

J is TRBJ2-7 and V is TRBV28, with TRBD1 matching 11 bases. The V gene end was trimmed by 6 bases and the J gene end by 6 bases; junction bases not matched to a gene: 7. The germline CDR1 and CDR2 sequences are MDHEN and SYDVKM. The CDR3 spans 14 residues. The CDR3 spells CASRKTGTGGEQYF. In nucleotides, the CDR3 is TGTGCCAGCAGGAAGACCGGGACAGGGGGCGAGCAGTACTTC.

CDR3 in amino acids: CASSQDASIYNQPQHF. DNA for the CDR3: TGTGCCAGCAGCCAAGATGCCAGTATTTACAATCAGCCCCAGCATTTT. The gene calls are TRBV4-2 and TRBJ1-5; D ambiguous. Germline loops: CDR1 LGHNA, CDR2 YNFKEQ. This CDR3 has 16 residues. V lost 0 bases and J lost 3, with 12 bases in between.

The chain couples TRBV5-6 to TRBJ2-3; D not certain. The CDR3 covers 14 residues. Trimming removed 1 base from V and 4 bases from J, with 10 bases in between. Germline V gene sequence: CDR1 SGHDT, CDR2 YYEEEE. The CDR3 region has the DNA TGTGCCAGCAGCTTGCGAAGGAAGCCAGATACGCAGTATTTT. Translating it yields CASSLRRKPDTQYF.